This TCR beta chain was identified in a study of blood T cell repertoires in COVID-19. Study at large: Whether acute or convalescent, the COVID-19 samples came from the United States, Italy and Spain. In each case, the material was cDNA or gDNA derived from T cells, B-cell-depleted T cells, or PBMCs.

The length of the CDR3 is 14 residues. V was cut by 5 bases and J by 1 base, with 12 bases left in between. Germline CDR1 is SEHNR and CDR2 is FQNEAQ (reference sequence). In the authors' workflow: Amplification of reference gene primers was used by the study to estimate nucleated cell counts. Only in-frame clones appear in the TCRdb table, and some are missing; sequencing was by immunoSEQ multiplex PCR. The V and J calls and clone size come from that table; D and trimming were worked out from the DNA. In the table there are 140,000 or so clones, 75% to 85% of which are singletons. The source material was peripheral blood. This chain joins TRBV7-9 and TRBJ2-7; D is perhaps TRBD1 (6 bases). This clonotype was sampled from a woman aged 45-60 years with acute or convalescent COVID-19. The chain's CDR3 is CASSRRTESYEQYF. The CDR3 coding sequence is TGTGCCAGCAGCCGTCGGACAGAGTCCTACGAGCAGTACTTC.